This T cell receptor (beta chain) is from a study of cytomegalovirus exposure and HLA in healthy donors (TCRdb year 2017). Background for the entire study: An earlier analysis of some 550 of the donors reported 250 to 350 Gb of sequence data and 100 million to 140 million unique TCR beta sequences from about 200 million T cells. Alongside the repertoire data, information on donor age, sex, ethnicity and CMV serostatus was compiled. Across about 370 genotyped donors of the cohort, an average of approximately 220,000 unique TCR beta nucleotide sequences per donor were sequenced, and around 19% of those sequences were non-productive. Every repertoire in the discovery cohort had been generated on one and the same sequencing platform. The study profiled the T cell repertoires of hundreds of subjects by immunosequencing and related them to cytomegalovirus serostatus. The study aimed to test whether cataloging public T cell receptors could reveal signatures of past pathogen exposure. Genome-wide SNP genotypes for about 60% of the 666 donors were used in a later genetic analysis, which treated that subset as a discovery cohort. A few DR-DQ haplotypes were handled as single units for association and clustering because linkage in the cohort was strong. Rather than drawing on any new phenotypic data, the later analysis identified candidate immune exposures from TCR beta sequences and the way those sequences occurred across donors. HLA typing covered class I and class II loci at four-digit resolution. A later analysis re-analyzed previously published TCR beta repertoires from approximately 700 donors and added high-resolution HLA genotyping to study TCR occurrence patterns. The study combined high-throughput TCR immunosequencing, statistical association of individual TCRs with disease status, and machine learning to predict cytomegalovirus infection status. An early release covering roughly 600 HLA-typed donors comprised about 310 gigabases of sequencing data and approximately 80 million unique TCR sequences. In an earlier analysis of 587 of the donors, high-throughput TCR beta sequencing was used to judge whether each TCR beta V gene segment behaved as functional or pseudogenic. Besides the first cohort of about 730 subjects, a separate validation cohort made up of 95 to 150 different subjects was used. The genetic ancestry cluster associated with self-reported Caucasian donors included 81% of the 300 to 400 genotyped donors. The number of donors typed differed by locus, with roughly 629-640 for A, B, C, DRB1 and DQB1, 522 for DQA1, 600 to 610 for DPA1, and around 460 for DPB1.

From the cysteine up to the phenylalanine, the CDR3 has a length of 10 residues. Only the CDR3 DNA stays, 30 bases, in frame from base 1. CDR1 and CDR2 are drawn from the germline V gene (reference sequence): DFQATT, SNEGSKA. V is cut by 4 bases and J by 5 bases, and the space between the germline ends is 5 bases. Broader findings and caveats from the paper: In a later genetic analysis, fewer N-insertions in productive TCRs were reported among donors in an Asian-associated ancestry cluster than the approximately 630-donor mean. A further reported finding was that TCR beta sequences accurately predicted the HLA-A and HLA-B alleles for most subjects in the first cohort. Linkage disequilibrium might explain the correlated functional status among segregating V segments, but an unknown experimental factor could not be ruled out. In a later analysis, 16,951 TCR beta sequences were associated with specific HLA alleles at a false discovery rate of 0.05. A few of the identified cytomegalovirus-associated TCR beta chains were confirmed in vitro to be specific for cytomegalovirus antigens. In a later analysis, the rate of TCR association differed among HLA loci, with DRB1 alleles having the most associated TCRs and HLA-C alleles having the fewest. The classifier was reported to diagnose cytomegalovirus status with high specificity and sensitivity in both the original cohort and the validation cohort. According to the authors, the approach could potentially be generalized to other disease states and immunological phenotypes. According to a later analysis, most CMV-associated TCR beta chains appeared to be HLA-restricted, and the HLA associations seemed to be driven largely by CMV exposure. The study gave a list of about 150 TCR beta chains associated with cytomegalovirus. Strong co-occurrence of HLA alleles, especially DR and DQ, made assigning TCR associations to individual alleles difficult. CMV serostatus was the only immune exposure information available for the cohort. Because counts were too low, some 17 rarely observed V segments, including chromosome 9 orphons, were excluded from the earlier analysis of 500 to 700 of the donors. Compared with equally common non-associated chains, HLA-associated TCR beta chains in a later analysis were more clonally expanded and had lower generation probabilities. In an earlier analysis of fewer than 750 of the donors, most TCR beta V segments were observed in productive rearrangements about 90% or about 30% of the time, broadly matching IMGT annotations. Presence/absence analyses assumed roughly uniform sequencing depth across donors, an assumption that may not hold. Some IMGT-functional V segments, including TRBV6-2 and TRBV6-3, could not be told apart with the 87-base-pair reads, so those segments were excluded. A later analysis reported that several top co-occurrence clusters appeared linked to parvovirus B19, influenza, CMV and Epstein-Barr virus. Because HLA typing was missing for some donors at each locus, association tests included only the typed subset. A later genetic analysis associated a missense DCLRE1C variant with V-gene and J-gene trimming of TCR beta chains, and an independent cohort replicated the association. A cluster of highly shared sequence variants was judged likely to be a technical artifact of the sequencing pipeline. This cohort had only TCR beta chains sequenced, and the lack of alpha or paired-chain data limited which features could be detected. Across donors, most TCR sequences were observed very rarely, whereas some public TCRs were present in many individuals.

The cohort was made up of approximately 670 healthy bone marrow donors. At the time of sampling, all cohort members were nominally healthy, though unrecorded immune exposures were likely present. The donor tested CMV seronegative, placing the donor among the 300 to 400 seronegative members of the cohort. A peripheral blood sample was collected from each donor, and TCR beta sequencing was performed on peripheral blood mononuclear cells. Genomic DNA extraction from the blood cell samples was performed with the Qiagen DNeasy Blood Extraction Kit. Libraries came from the immunoSEQ multiplex PCR assay. A mixture of 60 forward primers for TCR Vbeta segments and 13 reverse primers for TCR Jbeta segments was used in the multiplex PCR. The CDR3 region of rearranged TCR beta genes was amplified from genomic DNA by a multiplex PCR assay. On the Illumina HiSeq System, the amplified TCR beta libraries were sequenced as 87-base-pair reads. Per the source publication's procedure: Across the 670 or so repertoires, a later analysis counted some 81 million unique TCR beta chains, about 10 million of which were shared by at least two donors. A nearest-neighbor algorithm error-corrected the raw reads and collapsed the reads into unique sequences, merging closely related sequences to remove PCR and sequencing errors. V, D and J gene segments were assigned by aligning CDR3 sequences to IMGT reference sequences. Each retained sequence needed at least a six-nucleotide match to both a V gene segment and a J gene segment. Rearrangements were called productive when the CDR3 lacked stop codons and stayed in frame with V and J; all others were non-productive. CDR3 was defined by IMGT convention, running from the second conserved V-encoded cysteine to the conserved J-encoded phenylalanine. The earlier analysis of 587 of the donors excluded sequences that lacked an unambiguous match to a single V gene segment. An earlier analysis of about 590 of the donors classified V segments as functional when productive rearrangements were above 56.7% and as segregating when the standard deviation between donors was above 5%. A statistical classification framework was developed to diagnose cytomegalovirus status using the catalog of TCR beta chain sequences. A later analysis assigned V and J genes by comparing TCR nucleotide sequences with IMGT/GENE-DB human TR gene sequences. The TCRdist pipeline was used in a later analysis to assign CDR3 sequences and most-parsimonious VDJ recombination scenarios. In a later analysis, every TCR beta chain was defined by the combination of its CDR3 amino acid sequence and its V-gene family, and reads without a unique V-gene family were dropped. A later analysis removed 600 or so highly shared, low-generation-probability nucleotide sequences to deal with suspected cross-contamination and a sequencing artifact. For each public chain, a later analysis derived a clonal expansion index from normalized ranks of inferred template counts within each repertoire. In a later analysis, generation probabilities were computed using a VDJ recombination model fitted to out-of-frame rearrangements, and the results were checked against IGoR. A later analysis scored TCR-TCR, TCR-HLA and TCR-CMV co-occurrence with hypergeometric tests, applying a repertoire-size bias correction to TCR pairs. A later analysis estimated false discovery rates by permuting HLA or CMV assignments 20 times. A later analysis grouped co-occurring TCRs with DBSCAN, adding TCRdist sequence similarity when clustering within HLA-allele-positive subsets. Repertoires with fewer than 30,000 or more than 120,000 public chains were left out of co-occurrence clustering, as were a handful of repertoires with anomalous nucleotide sharing. TCRdb took this table from immuneACCESS and kept in-frame rearrangements with V and J called. Such tables lack part of the clones; where checked against another copy, unresolved V genes explain under half of the gap, and the rest is unexplained. V and J calls and clone size come straight from that table; D and trimming were deduced from the DNA. The sample contains 200,000 to 250,000 clones, 83% of them found a single time. Just over 1.4% of the sample belongs to the ten largest clones.

About this clone: Its antigen is still unknown. No much larger clonotype is one base removed from it; base qualities were not supplied.

The receptor comes from a girl aged 10-17 years in good health and CMV-seronegative. The rearranged chain carries TRBV20-1 and TRBJ1-1; the D gene is unclear. Sequenced: PBMCs. The CDR3 region: CSATGTEAFF. The DNA reads TGCAGTGCTACGGGTACTGAAGCTTTCTTT.